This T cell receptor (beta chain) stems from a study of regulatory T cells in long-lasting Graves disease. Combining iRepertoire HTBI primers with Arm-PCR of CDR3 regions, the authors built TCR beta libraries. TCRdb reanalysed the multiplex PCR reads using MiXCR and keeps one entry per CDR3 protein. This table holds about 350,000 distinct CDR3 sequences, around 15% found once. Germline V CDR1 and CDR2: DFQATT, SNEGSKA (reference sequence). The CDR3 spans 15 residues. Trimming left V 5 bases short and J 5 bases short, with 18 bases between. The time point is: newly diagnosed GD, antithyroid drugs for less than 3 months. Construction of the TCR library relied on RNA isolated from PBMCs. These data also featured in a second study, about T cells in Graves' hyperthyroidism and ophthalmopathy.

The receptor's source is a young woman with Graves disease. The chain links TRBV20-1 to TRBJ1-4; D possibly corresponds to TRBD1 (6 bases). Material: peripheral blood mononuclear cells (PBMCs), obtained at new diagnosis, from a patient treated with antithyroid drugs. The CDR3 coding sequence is TGCAGTGCTCAAGCGGGACACCCTGGGAATGAAAAACTGTTTTTT. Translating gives CSAQAGHPGNEKLFF.